This T cell receptor beta chain was identified in a study of patients and donors after allogeneic stem cell transplantation. MiXCR was run by TCRdb on the RT-PCR reads, yielding one entry per CDR3 protein. This table holds about 8,300 distinct CDR3 sequences, 11% found once. Germline CDR1 is SGDLS and CDR2 is YYNGEE. This CDR3 is built from 14 residues. The J segment lost 4 bases and the V segment lost 2 bases, leaving 3 bases of the junction unmatched. The clonotype originates from a human donor who was either an allogeneic HSCT recipient or a stem cell or donor lymphocyte infusion donor (not recorded which). It is not recorded whose cells these are; they may come from a transplant donor. What was sequenced was blood, either unsorted or a sorted T cell fraction (not recorded which). V gene TRBV9 combines with J gene TRBJ2-3; TRBD2 matches at 8 bases. CDR3 residues: CASSVGGGPDTQYF. Here the CDR3 DNA reads TGTGCCAGCAGCGTGGGCGGGGGGCCAGATACGCAGTATTTT.